The 24 T cell receptor beta chains presented below share a single source sample, sequenced in a study of T cells expressing NK-cell markers (dated by TCRdb to 2020 to 2022). The library was built by means of 5' RACE. TCRdb names Illumina HiSeq 2000 as the instrument used. Following TCRdb reprocessing, every CDR3 protein sequence forms one entry, and DNA is not provided. Per the sample table, the count is roughly 390,000 distinct CDR3 sequences. The top ten clones comprise 5% to 5.5% of the sample. Sequencing was carried out using blood T cells: a sorted CD56 or NKG2C T cell subset, CD4+ or CD8+ T cells, or bulk PBMC T cells (not recorded which). These receptors were taken from a man aged 18-75 years in good health.

The chain uses TRBV3-1 and TRBJ2-3; the D call from TCRdb, TRBD1, cannot be confirmed without DNA. In germline, CDR1 is LGHDT, CDR2 YNNKEL (reference sequence). The CDR3 extends over 17 amino acids. The CDR3 here is CASSQTRDFGRGDTQYF.

Here the CDR3 reads CASSSSGTGAYGYTF. The chain is built from TRBV27 and TRBJ1-2; TCRdb reports TRBD1, a call that lacks DNA to check it against. This CDR3 is built from 15 residues. The germline gives CDR1 MNHEY, CDR2 SMNVEV (reference sequence).

The chain links TRBV3-1 to TRBJ2-7; TCRdb proposes TRBD1, but this gene call is untestable without DNA. The CDR3 runs 17 residues. Germline CDR1 LGHDT, CDR2 YNNKEL (reference sequence). CDR3 protein: CASSQSDVRTVSPEQYF.

The J gene is TRBJ2-7, the V gene TRBV21-1. TRBV21-1 is described as a pseudogene. The CDR3 spans 11 residues. This CDR3 is CASINTYEQYF.

The chain couples TRBV11-2 to TRBJ2-2. The CDR3 covers 15 residues. The germline CDR1 and CDR2 sequences are SGHAT and FQNNGV. CDR3 protein: CASSFQIVDTGELFF.

The genes are TRBV7-9 and TRBJ1-2. CDR3 size: 13 residues. Germline CDR1 is SEHNR and CDR2 is FQNEAQ (reference sequence). This CDR3 is CASSNDENYGYTF.

V usage is TRBV12-3 or TRBV12-4 and J usage is TRBJ1-6. The CDR3 contains 14 residues. The CDR3 sequence is CASRANSYNSPLHF.

The V and J genes are TRBV12-3 or TRBV12-4 and TRBJ2-3; TCRdb gives TRBD1 as the D gene, but with no DNA this cannot be confirmed. The CDR3 has 17 residues. CDR3 protein: CASSPLGGDHFTDTQYF.

The chain recombines TRBV6-5 with TRBJ2-7; the D gene TCRdb calls, TRBD2, cannot be checked with no DNA. CDR1 MNHEY and CDR2 SVGAGI come from the germline V gene. The CDR3 extends over 15 amino acids. This chain's CDR3 is CASSYLAGYVYEQYF.

V usage is TRBV28 and J usage is TRBJ1-3; the TCRdb D gene call, TRBD1, has no DNA to confirm it. This CDR3 contains 17 residues. Germline V CDR1 and CDR2: MDHEN, SYDVKM. Here the CDR3 reads CASSRHAGTGSGNTIYF.

The gene calls are TRBV5-1 and TRBJ2-7. The CDR3 has 16 amino acids. Germline CDR1 reads SGHRS; CDR2 reads YFSETQ. CDR3 residues: CASSAHASQSSYEQYF.

This chain joins TRBV5-1 and TRBJ2-5; as DNA is missing, the TRBD1 call by TCRdb cannot be tested. This CDR3 is 16 amino acids long. Germline values: CDR1 SGHRS, CDR2 YFSETQ. CDR3 loop: CASSLEGQGWVETQYF.

The chain has TRBV4-2 and TRBJ2-1; TCRdb reports TRBD2, a call that lacks DNA to check it against. CDR1 is LGHNA, CDR2 YNFKEQ, per germline. The CDR3 consists of 16 residues. This chain's CDR3 is CASSREGGLVKNEQFF.

The chain recombines TRBV18 with TRBJ2-5; TCRdb picks TRBD1, but there is no DNA to check that call. The CDR3 covers 15 residues. Germline CDR1 KGHSH, CDR2 LQKENI. CDR3 protein: CASSPVGGVQETQYF.

The CDR3 loop is CASSPAGGQGLWGYTF. The gene calls are TRBV7-9 and TRBJ1-2; TCRdb lists TRBD1, though no DNA is available to test this call. The CDR3 is 16 amino acids. Germline CDR1 reads SEHNR; CDR2 reads FQNEAQ (reference sequence).

V usage is TRBV2 and J usage is TRBJ2-1; the D call from TCRdb, TRBD2, cannot be confirmed without DNA. Germline assignment: CDR1 SNHLY and CDR2 FYNNEI. CDR3 length: 15 amino acids. CDR3: CASSAGWGGLHEQFF. Together with reference TRBV2 and TRBJ2-1, the CDR3 gives the full variable domain: EPEVTQTPSHQVTQMGQEVILRCVPISNHLYFYWYRQILGQKVEFLVSFYNNEISEKSEIFDDQFSVERPDGSNFTLKIRSTKLEDSAMYFCASSAGWGGLHEQFFGPGTRLTVL.

V gene TRBV7-3 combines with J gene TRBJ2-5; TCRdb's D gene call, TRBD1, goes unchecked for lack of DNA. CDR3 length: 16 amino acids. Germline CDR1 SGHTA, CDR2 FQGTGA. This chain's CDR3 is CASSPGDRGSQETQYF.

The chain recombines TRBV6-2 or TRBV6-3 with TRBJ2-5; there is no DNA to check the TCRdb D call of TRBD2. CDR3 length: 17 amino acids. Per the germline V gene, CDR1 is MNHEY and CDR2 is SVGEGT. The CDR3 spells CASTGLAGVMSGETQYF.

This chain joins TRBV7-2 and TRBJ1-6. The V gene's germline CDR1 is SGHTA and CDR2 FQGNSA. This CDR3 region has 15 residues. CDR3 sequence reads: CASSLGGADNSPLHF. Full variable domain (outside the CDR3, taken from reference TRBV7-2 and TRBJ1-6): GAGVSQSPSNKVTEKGKDVELRCDPISGHTALYWYRQSLGQGLEFLIYFQGNSAPDKSGLPSDRFSAERTGGSVSTLTIQRTQQEDSAVYLCASSLGGADNSPLHFGNGTRLTVT.

The gene calls are TRBV3-1 and TRBJ2-3. The CDR3 length is 14 residues. Looked up from germline, CDR1 is LGHDT and CDR2 is YNNKEL (reference sequence). The CDR3 reads CASSQERSGDTQYF.

J is TRBJ2-5 and V is TRBV20-1; the D call of TRBD1 rests on TCRdb alone, since no DNA is present to check it. This CDR3 comprises 14 residues. CDR1 is DFQATT, CDR2 SNEGSKA, per germline (reference sequence). CDR3 residues: CSATPRGARETQYF.

The chain uses TRBV7-6 and TRBJ2-7; TCRdb's assignment of TRBD2 cannot be checked, as there is no DNA. Per the germline V gene, CDR1 is SGHVS and CDR2 is FNYEAQ. This CDR3 is built from 15 residues. CDR3 amino acids: CASSPQPSGYHEQYF.

The chain couples TRBV24-1 to TRBJ2-1; TCRdb names TRBD2, which stays unverified in the absence of DNA. The CDR3 runs 17 residues. Germline-derived CDR1 and CDR2 are KGHDR and SFDVKD. CDR3 in amino acids: CATSDSPGLAGYNEQFF.

The gene calls are TRBV7-2 and TRBJ2-7. The CDR3 contains 12 residues. Germline loops: CDR1 SGHTA, CDR2 FQGNSA. The CDR3 reads CASSLNIGEQYF.